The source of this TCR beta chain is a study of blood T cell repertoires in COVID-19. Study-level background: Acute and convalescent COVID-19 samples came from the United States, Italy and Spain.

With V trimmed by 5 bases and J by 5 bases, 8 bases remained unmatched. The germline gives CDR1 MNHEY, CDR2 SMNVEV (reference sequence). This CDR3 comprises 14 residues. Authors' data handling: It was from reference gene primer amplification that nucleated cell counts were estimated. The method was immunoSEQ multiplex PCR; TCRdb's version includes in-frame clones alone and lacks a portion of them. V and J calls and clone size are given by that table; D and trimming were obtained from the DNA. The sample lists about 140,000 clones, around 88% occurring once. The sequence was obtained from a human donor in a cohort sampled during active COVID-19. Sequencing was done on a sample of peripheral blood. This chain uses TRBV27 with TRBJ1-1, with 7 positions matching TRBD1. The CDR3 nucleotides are TGTGCCAGCAGTAACAGGGGAGGTGGAACTGAAGCTTTCTTT. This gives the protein CASSNRGGGTEAFF.